This entry lists 32 T cell receptor beta chains sequenced from one sample in a study of shared clonotypes between healthy human individuals (dated by TCRdb to 2018 to 2021). To prepare the library, the immunoSEQ multiplex PCR assay was applied. TCRdb carries this immuneACCESS record with in-frame sequences only. Its versions omit some clonotypes, under half of them owing to an unresolved V gene in the studies checked, with the rest unexplained. Here the sample has 2.5 million or so clones; around nine tenths occur a single time. Over 0.12% of the sample lies in the top ten. Sequencing was done on a sample of naive CD4+ T cells sorted from blood. What this sample's cell subset or site label stands for: CD45RA+ positively selected. The origin of the receptors is a man aged 18 to 29 in good health.

The genes are TRBV7-2 and TRBJ2-5, with 8 bases aligning to TRBD1. J lost 9 bases, V lost 4 bases, and 7 bases had no gene match. This CDR3 contains 13 residues. Per germline, CDR1 SGHTA and CDR2 FQGNSA. The CDR3 loop reads CASSSDRVRAQYF. In nucleotides, the CDR3 is TGTGCCAGCAGCTCGGACAGGGTCCGGGCCCAGTACTTC.

DNA of the CDR3: TGTGCCAGCAGCGGCTCGAGACGGACAGGTGAAAACATTCAGTACTTC. Translated, it gives CASSGSRRTGENIQYF. The rearrangement links TRBV27 to TRBJ2-4; TRBD1 matches at 7 bases. CDR1 is MNHEY and CDR2 is SMNVEV in the germline V gene (reference sequence). This CDR3 region has 16 residues. After removal of 6 bases from V and 5 bases from J, the junction contained 13 bases not matched to a gene.

As DNA, the CDR3 is TGTGCCAGCCAGCACGTCAGGGAACTTGAGTACACCGGGGAGCTGTTTTTT. This gives the protein CASQHVRELEYTGELFF. V and J are TRBV27 and TRBJ2-2; possibly TRBD1 for D (5 bases). Germline lookup yields CDR1 MNHEY and CDR2 SMNVEV (reference sequence). The CDR3 is 17 residues long. Trimming removed 8 bases from V and 3 bases from J, with 22 bases in between.

The gene calls are TRBV11-2 and TRBJ1-2; D is unclear. CDR1 SGHAT and CDR2 FQNNGV come from the germline V gene. The length of the CDR3 is 14 residues. Trimming stripped 0 bases from V and 8 bases from J, with 13 bases between. The CDR3 reads CASSLDGQKGGYTF. Here the CDR3 DNA reads TGTGCCAGCAGCTTAGATGGCCAGAAAGGCGGCTACACCTTC.

V and J are TRBV5-1 and TRBJ2-7, with D hard to call. Germline loops: CDR1 SGHRS, CDR2 YFSETQ. V gave up 0 bases and J gave up 0 bases, with 7 bases separating them. This CDR3 has 14 residues. CDR3 protein: CASSLGFFSYEQYF. Written as DNA, the CDR3 is TGCGCCAGCAGCTTGGGGTTCTTCTCCTACGAGCAGTACTTC.

This clone was observed a handful of times. The rearrangement uses TRBV14 and TRBJ2-2; D gene ambiguous. This CDR3 is 13 amino acids long. Germline CDR1 and CDR2: SGHDN and FVKESK. The V and J ends lost 8 bases and 4 bases respectively, with 11 bases between them. This CDR3 reads CASQSQITGELFF. Written as DNA, the CDR3 is TGTGCCAGCCAATCACAAATCACCGGGGAGCTGTTTTTT.

The chain has TRBV7-2 and TRBJ1-2; perhaps TRBD1 as D (6 bases). Germline CDR1 reads SGHTA; CDR2 reads FQGNSA. Trimming took 3 bases from V and 2 from J, leaving 19 bases between them. The CDR3 length is 17 residues. The CDR3 is CASSFWRGGSFNYGYTF. In DNA, the CDR3 is TGTGCCAGCAGCTTTTGGAGGGGGGGCTCCTTCAACTATGGCTACACCTTC.

V and J are TRBV18 and TRBJ1-1; no definite D call. Germline CDR1 and CDR2: KGHSH and LQKENI. V dropped 2 bases and J dropped 4 bases, with 11 bases sitting between them. This CDR3 region has 14 residues. DNA of the CDR3: TGTGCCAGCTCACCAAAGGAGGAAGGCACTGAAGCTTTCTTT. It yields the protein CASSPKEEGTEAFF.

The chain couples TRBV6-5 to TRBJ1-3, with D tentatively TRBD1 (6 bases). The CDR3 consists of 15 residues. Germline CDR1 reads MNHEY; CDR2 reads SVGAGI. V lost 5 bases and J 4 bases, leaving 15 bases between the germline ends. The CDR3: CASSRSQGSGNTIYF. For the CDR3, the DNA is TGTGCCAGCAGTAGATCACAGGGTTCGGGAAACACCATATATTTT.

The chain is built from TRBV6-1 and TRBJ1-1; no clear D. Germline lookup yields CDR1 MNHNS and CDR2 SASEGT. V was shortened by 7 bases and J by 0 bases, with 15 bases between the two germline ends. The CDR3 extends over 15 amino acids. The CDR3 coding sequence is TGTGCCAGCATCGAAGATGGGGTCATGAACACTGAAGCTTTCTTT. Its protein is CASIEDGVMNTEAFF.

V is TRBV19 and J is TRBJ2-6; D not resolved. CDR1 LNHDA and CDR2 SQIVND come from the germline V gene (reference sequence). The CDR3 runs to 15 residues. V lost 5 bases and J 0 bases, leaving 8 bases between the germline ends. CDR3 bases: TGTGCCAGTAGTTCTCGGTTCTCTGGGGCCAACGTCCTGACTTTC. Its protein product is CASSSRFSGANVLTF.

This clone was seen a handful of times. The sample has other DNA sequences that encode this CDR3 too. The V gene is TRBV30, the J gene TRBJ1-1; D call uncertain. The CDR3 runs 13 residues. V lost 2 bases to trimming and J lost 1 base, with 8 bases between them. The germline gives CDR1 GTSNPN, CDR2 SVGIG (reference sequence). The CDR3 is CAWSRAANTEAFF. CDR3 nucleotide sequence: TGTGCCTGGAGTAGGGCCGCGAACACTGAAGCTTTCTTT. Combining the CDR3 with reference TRBV30 and TRBJ1-1 gives the whole variable domain SQTIHQWPATLVQPVGSPLSLECTVEGTSNPNLYWYRQAAGRGLQLLFYSVGIGQISSEVPQNLSASRPQDRQFILSSKKLLLSDSGFYLCAWSRAANTEAFFGQGTRLTVV.

The chain couples TRBV30 to TRBJ2-7; D uncertain. V was clipped by 0 bases and J by 4 bases, with 4 bases between them. The CDR3 runs to 11 residues. Germline V gene data show CDR1 as GTSNPN and CDR2 as SVGIG (reference sequence). CDR3 residues: CAWSVQYEQYF. As DNA, the CDR3 is TGTGCCTGGAGTGTACAGTACGAGCAGTACTTC.

The V gene is TRBV11-2, the J gene TRBJ1-1, with 9 bases matching TRBD1. The V and J ends lost 6 bases and 11 bases, in that order; junction bases with no gene match: 10. CDR1 is SGHAT and CDR2 is FQNNGV in the germline V gene. CDR3 length equals 13 residues. The CDR3: CASRNPGQGSAFF. The CDR3 nucleotides are TGTGCCAGCAGAAACCCGGGACAGGGATCGGCTTTCTTT.

Concerning this clone: Other DNA sequences in this sample translate to the same CDR3. This sequence joins TRBV19 and TRBJ1-5; possibly TRBD1 for D (5 bases). V was trimmed by 8 bases and J by 4 bases, leaving 9 bases between them. The CDR3 consists of 12 residues. Germline V gene sequence: CDR1 LNHDA, CDR2 SQIVND (reference sequence). In nucleotides, the CDR3 is TGTGCCAGTTCTCAGGGAAATCAGCCCCAGCATTTT. It is translated as CASSQGNQPQHF.

The chain has TRBV7-2 and TRBJ1-5, with TRBD1 matching 7 bases. Looked up from germline, CDR1 is SGHTA and CDR2 is FQGNSA. The CDR3 has 13 residues. The CDR3 is CATRGEYYQPQHF. CDR3 coding DNA: TGTGCAACCAGGGGGGAATACTATCAGCCCCAGCATTTT.

To note about this clone: The sample holds other DNA sequences that translate to the same CDR3. The chain recombines TRBV29-1 with TRBJ1-2; D is uncertain. The CDR3 runs 13 residues. Germline assignment: CDR1 SQVTM and CDR2 ANQGSEA. V was cut by 6 bases and J by 0 bases, with 11 bases left in between. The CDR3, as DNA: TGCAGCGTCCTAGGAGGAGCTAACTATGGCTACACCTTC. Encoded protein: CSVLGGANYGYTF. The variable domain in full, completed from reference TRBV29-1 and TRBJ1-2, reads SAVISQKPSRDICQRGTSLTIQCQVDSQVTMMFWYRQQPGQSLTLIATANQGSEATYESGFVIDKFPISRPNLTFSTLTVSNMSPEDSSIYLCSVLGGANYGYTFGSGTRLTVV.

The V and J genes are TRBV10-3 and TRBJ1-1; no definite D call. Germline V lookup: CDR1 ENHRY, CDR2 SYGVKD. The CDR3 is 14 amino acids. The germline V and J ends were trimmed by 0 bases and 5 bases, with 10 bases remaining between them. The CDR3 sequence is CAISESAAVTEAFF. CDR3 nucleotides: TGTGCCATCAGTGAGTCGGCGGCAGTTACTGAAGCTTTCTTT.

The chain is built from TRBV18 and TRBJ1-1; D unclear. CDR3 length equals 16 residues. Trimming left V 0 bases short and J 3 bases short, with 14 bases between. Germline V gene lookup returns CDR1 KGHSH and CDR2 LQKENI. This CDR3 reads CASSPPGPRWDTEAFF. CDR3 bases: TGTGCCAGCTCACCACCGGGCCCCCGCTGGGACACTGAAGCTTTCTTT. Full variable domain (remainder filled in from reference TRBV18 and TRBJ1-1): NAGVMQNPRHLVRRRGQEARLRCSPMKGHSHVYWYRQLPEEGLKFMVYLQKENIIDESGMPKERFSAEFPKEGPSILRIQQVVRGDSAAYFCASSPPGPRWDTEAFFGQGTRLTVV.

This chain connects TRBV10-3 to TRBJ2-3, with 13 bases fitting TRBD2. With 10 bases clipped from V and 4 bases from J, the junction kept 11 bases outside the gene matches. The germline V gene has CDR1 ENHRY and CDR2 SYGVKD. There are 16 residues in the CDR3. The CDR3 DNA sequence: TGTGCCACCAAAACTAGCGGGGGGGCCTTGTCAGATACGCAGTATTTT. Residues: CATKTSGGALSDTQYF.

As for this clone: The same CDR3 is also encoded by other DNA sequences in this sample. This chain uses TRBV6-1 with TRBJ2-2; D gene ambiguous. This CDR3 region has 12 residues. Germline lookup yields CDR1 MNHNS and CDR2 SASEGT. Trimming took 0 bases from V and 6 from J, leaving 2 bases between them. The CDR3 sequence: CASSEAPGELFF. The CDR3 DNA sequence: TGTGCCAGCAGTGAAGCTCCCGGGGAGCTGTTTTTT.

V gene TRBV28 combines with J gene TRBJ2-5, with D possibly being TRBD2 (5 bases). The J call may not be correct, given that the DNA end is closer to TRBJ2-7. CDR1 is MDHEN and CDR2 is SYDVKM in the germline V gene. The CDR3 loop spans 15 amino acids. The CDR3 coding sequence is TGTGCCAGCGCCGAAGGAGGAGGAATGTCCTACGAGCAGTACTTC. Translation: CASAEGGGMSYEQYF.

This sequence joins TRBV5-5 and TRBJ2-4, with a weak D call TRBD1 (6 bases). Germline CDR1 is SGHKS and CDR2 is YYEKEE (reference sequence). The CDR3 is 14 residues long. With 4 bases removed from V and 0 bases from J, the gap between germline ends came to 8 bases. The CDR3 loop reads CASSQQGAKNIQYF. Here the CDR3 DNA reads TGTGCCAGCAGCCAACAGGGAGCCAAAAACATTCAGTACTTC.

V gene TRBV30 combines with J gene TRBJ1-2, with D perhaps matching TRBD1 (5 bases). Germline V gene data show CDR1 as GTSNPN and CDR2 as SVGIG (reference sequence). The CDR3 runs 13 residues. V was cut by 2 bases and J by 6 bases, with 13 bases left in between. DNA for the CDR3: TGTGCCTGGAGTCAGGGATTCGTGGATGGCTACACCTTC. It is translated as CAWSQGFVDGYTF.

CDR3 nucleotides: TGCAGCGTGGCAGGGGTCCTGAACACTGAAGCTTTCTTT. Translated: CSVAGVLNTEAFF. The chain uses TRBV29-1 and TRBJ1-1; D may be TRBD1 (6 bases). Between the trimmed V and J ends, which lost 6 bases and 0 bases, there was a span of 11 bases. From germline, CDR1 is SQVTM and CDR2 ANQGSEA. This CDR3 is 13 amino acids long.

The CDR3 nucleotides are TGTGCCAGCAGCAAAGCGCGGGGGACCTATGGCTACACCTTC. The encoded protein is CASSKARGTYGYTF. The chain joins TRBV21-1 to TRBJ1-2. TRBV21-1 is listed as a pseudogene. The CDR3 totals 14 residues.

This chain connects TRBV4-1 to TRBJ2-3; no firm D call. Germline V gives CDR1 MGHRA, CDR2 YSYEKL. The CDR3 totals 15 residues. V dropped 3 bases and J dropped 3 bases, with 13 bases sitting between them. The CDR3 protein is CASSQGFGPTDTQYF. The CDR3 DNA sequence: TGCGCCAGCAGCCAGGGCTTTGGTCCTACAGATACGCAGTATTTT.

This clone was seen once. This sequence joins TRBV2 and TRBJ2-3; D unresolved. Trimming stripped 3 bases from V and 6 bases from J, with 10 bases between. Germline CDR1 and CDR2: SNHLY and FYNNEI. The CDR3 totals 13 residues. As DNA, the CDR3 is TGTGCCAGCAGTGACTCCCCTGGGGATACGCAGTATTTT. Its protein is CASSDSPGDTQYF.

This clone was detected only once. This chain uses TRBV11-2 with TRBJ2-3, with D uncertain. From germline, CDR1 is SGHAT and CDR2 FQNNGV. The CDR3 has 14 residues. Trimming stripped 2 bases from V and 0 bases from J, with 6 bases between. The CDR3, as DNA: TGTGCCAGCAGCTTAATGGGGAGCACAGATACGCAGTATTTT. This sequence encodes CASSLMGSTDTQYF.

This sequence joins TRBV21-1 and TRBJ1-4; TRBD1 was called by the table and not checked on the DNA. TRBV21-1 constitutes a pseudogene. The CDR3 has 15 residues. The DNA for the CDR3 is TGTGCCAGCAGCAAAGGCGACAGGGGTAATGAAAAACTGTTTTTT. It codes for CASSKGDRGNEKLFF.

This chain uses TRBV7-2 with TRBJ1-2, with D maybe TRBD1 (6 bases). The CDR3 consists of 14 residues. Trimming cost V 5 bases and J 4 bases, with 14 bases left between them. The germline V gene encodes CDR1 SGHTA and CDR2 FQGNSA. CDR3: CASSIQGVGYGYTF. Here the CDR3 DNA reads TGTGCCAGCAGCATACAGGGCGTTGGCTATGGCTACACCTTC. The whole variable domain, filled in from reference TRBV7-2 and TRBJ1-2, reads GAGVSQSPSNKVTEKGKDVELRCDPISGHTALYWYRQSLGQGLEFLIYFQGNSAPDKSGLPSDRFSAERTGGSVSTLTIQRTQQEDSAVYLCASSIQGVGYGYTFGSGTRLTVV.

This CDR3 reads CASSPGGRGGSEKLFF. As DNA, the CDR3 is TGCGCCAGCAGCCCGGGAGGTAGAGGGGGGAGTGAAAAACTGTTTTTT. V and J are TRBV5-1 and TRBJ1-4, with D perhaps matching TRBD1 (6 bases). Trimming pared 4 bases from V and 7 bases from J, leaving 20 bases between. The CDR3 has 16 amino acids. The V gene's germline CDR1 is SGHRS and CDR2 YFSETQ.